This T cell receptor beta chain was identified during a study of shared clonotypes between healthy human individuals. CDR1 and CDR2 from the germline V gene are GTSNPN and SVGIG (reference sequence). Between the trimmed V and J ends, which lost 2 bases and 2 bases, there was a span of 9 bases. The CDR3 spans 13 residues. Only in-frame clones appear in the TCRdb table, and some are missing; sequencing was by immunoSEQ multiplex PCR. The sample yields 1,400,000 or so clones, less than 99% seen once. The TCR was taken from a man between 25 and 39 years old in good health. The material sequenced was naive CD4+ T cells sorted from blood. Regarding subset: CD45RA+ positively selected. The genes are TRBV30 and TRBJ2-5; D is unclear. The CDR3 DNA is TGTGCCTGGAGTAAGAATTTACAAGAGACCCAGTACTTC. This codes for CAWSKNLQETQYF.